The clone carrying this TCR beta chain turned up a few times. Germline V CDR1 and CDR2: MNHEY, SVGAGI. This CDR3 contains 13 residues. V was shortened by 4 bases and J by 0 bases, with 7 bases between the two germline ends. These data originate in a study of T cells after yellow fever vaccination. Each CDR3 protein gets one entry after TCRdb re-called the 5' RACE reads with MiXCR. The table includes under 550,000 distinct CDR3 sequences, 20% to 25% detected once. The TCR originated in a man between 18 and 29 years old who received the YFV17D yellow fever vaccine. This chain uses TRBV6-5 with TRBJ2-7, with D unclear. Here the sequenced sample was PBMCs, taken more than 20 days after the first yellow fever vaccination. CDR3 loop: CASSSWVSYEQYV. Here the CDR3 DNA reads TGTGCCAGCAGTTCCTGGGTCTCCTACGAGCAGTACGTC.